Each of the 3 T cell receptor beta chains below was sequenced from the same sample in a study of CD8+ T cells in alopecia areata. RNA extraction was followed by reverse transcription into cDNA, which acted as the sequencing template. Here immunoSEQ multiplex PCR was the method, and the copy in TCRdb shows in-frame clones only, minus some. The sample contains 150,000 or so clones, around three fifths of which appear only once. Treatment defined: oral pan-JAK inhibitor, 5-10 mg twice daily. This material consisted of CD4+ T cells sorted from blood, taken at week 4, from a patient treated with tofacitinib. Source of these receptors: a human donor with alopecia areata.

This clone was detected only a few times. The rearrangement joins TRBV9 to TRBJ1-2, with 9 positions matching TRBD1. The CDR3 has 15 residues. Germline-derived CDR1 and CDR2 are SGDLS and YYNGEE. V shed 3 bases, J shed 7 bases, and the junction held 10 bases outside the gene matches. CDR3 amino acids: CASSGGQGKGPGYTF. CDR3 sequence (DNA): TGTGCCAGCAGCGGGGGACAGGGTAAGGGACCTGGCTACACCTTC.

V and J are TRBV5-6 and TRBJ2-5, with D perhaps matching TRBD2 (6 bases). The germline V gene encodes CDR1 SGHDT and CDR2 YYEEEE. Trimming took off 1 base at V and 7 bases at J, with 11 bases between the two ends. The CDR3 sequence is 13 residues long. The CDR3 DNA follows: TGTGCCAGCAGCTTGTACCACGGGGGGACCCAGTACTTC. Translated: CASSLYHGGTQYF.

This chain connects TRBV29-1 to TRBJ2-1; D ambiguous. Trimming pared 8 bases from V and 5 bases from J, leaving 13 bases between. The CDR3 is made up of 12 amino acids. CDR1 and CDR2 (germline): SQVTM, ANQGSEA. CDR3 amino acids: CSLFDGNNEQFF. Written as DNA, the CDR3 is TGCAGCTTATTTGACGGAAACAATGAGCAGTTCTTC.